The 21 T cell receptor beta chains given below trace back to one sample, sequenced in a study of T-cell memory formation after mild COVID-19. One entry per CDR3 protein results from TCRdb running MiXCR on the 5' RACE reads. The data show 110,000 to 150,000 distinct CDR3 sequences, around 15% seen once. Sequences were obtained from PBMCs or a T cell subset sorted from them (not recorded which). These receptors came from an adult woman who had mild COVID-19 (a few samples of this study predate the infection). Cell type and time point are not known.

The chain is built from TRBV7-9 and TRBJ1-1; 7 bases line up with TRBD1. The CDR3 is made up of 15 amino acids. The germline V gene encodes CDR1 SEHNR and CDR2 FQNEAQ (reference sequence). V was pared by 4 bases and J by 1 base, with 6 bases of the junction left unmatched. Written as DNA, the CDR3 is TGTGCCAGCAGCTCTCGGGACAGCAAGAACACTGAAGCTTTCTTT. This translates into CASSSRDSKNTEAFF.

This clonotype came up a few times. The rearrangement links TRBV18 to TRBJ2-7; D is unresolved. Trimming shortened V by 5 bases and J by 0 bases, and 8 bases separated the two germline ends. Germline V gene lookup returns CDR1 KGHSH and CDR2 LQKENI. The CDR3 consists of 13 residues. The CDR3 loop is CASSSTSSYEQYF. CDR3 nucleotides: TGTGCCAGCTCATCAACGAGCTCCTACGAGCAGTACTTC.

V usage is TRBV7-9 and J usage is TRBJ2-3; D not certain. Germline V gene data show CDR1 as SEHNR and CDR2 as FQNEAQ (reference sequence). With 5 bases removed from V and 0 bases from J, the gap between germline ends came to 6 bases. The CDR3 sequence is 13 residues long. This CDR3 is CASSPQSTDTQYF. CDR3 nucleotides: TGTGCCAGCAGCCCCCAGAGCACAGATACGCAGTATTTT.

This clonotype has at least ten counts. J is TRBJ2-5 and V is TRBV24-1; tentative D call: TRBD2 (5 bases). Between the trimmed V and J ends, which lost 9 bases and 0 bases, there was a span of 7 bases. The germline gives CDR1 KGHDR, CDR2 SFDVKD. The CDR3 runs 12 residues. The DNA of the CDR3 is TGTGCCACCGAGGGAAACCAAGAGACCCAGTACTTC. Translating gives CATEGNQETQYF.

This clonotype was detected only a few times. The chain has TRBV29-1 and TRBJ2-1, with 14 bases that match TRBD2. The CDR3 has 14 amino acids. The germline V gene encodes CDR1 SQVTM and CDR2 ANQGSEA. Trimming removed 4 bases from V and 8 bases from J; junction bases left unmatched: 4. DNA for the CDR3: TGCAGCGTTGTAGGGACTAGCGGGAGTTATGAGCAGTTCTTC. It is translated as CSVVGTSGSYEQFF.

This clonotype showed up just a few times. The rearrangement links TRBV12-3 or TRBV12-4 to TRBJ2-1; the D gene is possibly TRBD2 (6 bases). With 6 bases removed from V and 8 bases from J, the gap between germline ends came to 17 bases. This CDR3 comprises 14 residues. The CDR3, as DNA: TGTGCCAGCAGCCCCGTGGGGGGAGTCGATGAGCAGTTCTTC. Its translation is CASSPVGGVDEQFF.

The genes are TRBV4-1 and TRBJ1-1; maybe TRBD1 (5 bases). Looked up from germline, CDR1 is MGHRA and CDR2 is YSYEKL. V lost 4 bases, J lost 3 bases, and 12 bases lay in between. The CDR3 runs 14 residues. This chain's CDR3 is CASSPAGGDTEAFF. CDR3 in DNA: TGCGCCAGCAGCCCCGCCGGAGGGGACACTGAAGCTTTCTTT.

This chain links TRBV5-1 with TRBJ2-3; D may be TRBD2 (5 bases). The length of the CDR3 is 14 residues. The germline CDR1 and CDR2 sequences are SGHRS and YFSETQ. Trimming took 0 bases from V and 9 from J, leaving 14 bases between them. Written as DNA, the CDR3 is TGCGCCAGCAGCTTGGTTCCGCTGAGGGAGACGCAGTATTTT. Its protein is CASSLVPLRETQYF.

Many counts were recorded for this clonotype. The rearrangement uses TRBV5-1 and TRBJ2-7; D ambiguous. V was cut by 0 bases and J by 1 base, with 8 bases left in between. This CDR3 has 14 amino acids. Germline lookup yields CDR1 SGHRS and CDR2 YFSETQ. The CDR3 coding sequence is TGCGCCAGCAGCTTGGGGGCAGCTTCCTACGAGCAGTACTTC. It specifies CASSLGAASYEQYF.

In its sample, this clonotype was seen a few times. The V gene is TRBV20-1, the J gene TRBJ1-5, with D perhaps TRBD1 (6 bases). Per germline, CDR1 DFQATT and CDR2 SNEGSKA (reference sequence). The V and J ends lost 2 bases and 4 bases respectively, with 18 bases between them. This CDR3 has 16 amino acids. CDR3 sequence reads: CSARIGGGTGNQPQHF. The CDR3 nucleotides are TGCAGTGCTAGAATTGGGGGTGGAACAGGGAATCAGCCCCAGCATTTT.

This clonotype showed up just a few times. The chain is built from TRBV21-1 and TRBJ1-4. TRBV21-1 counts as a pseudogene. CDR3 size: 16 residues. This CDR3 is CASSKPGLPSGEKLFF. Written as DNA, the CDR3 is TGTGCCAGCAGCAAACCGGGGCTACCGTCGGGGGAAAAACTGTTTTTT.

The genes are TRBV24-1 and TRBJ2-3; D gene ambiguous. There are 13 residues in the CDR3. CDR1 is KGHDR and CDR2 is SFDVKD in the germline V gene. The V and J ends lost 5 bases and 1 base respectively, with 6 bases between them. CDR3 coding DNA: TGTGCCACCAGTGTCGTGGGCACAGATACGCAGTATTTT. Its protein is CATSVVGTDTQYF.

This clonotype has a count of ten or more. V and J are TRBV11-2 and TRBJ2-7; a weak D match, TRBD2 (5 bases). Germline V CDR1 and CDR2: SGHAT, FQNNGV. The CDR3 length is 16 residues. V dropped 4 bases and J dropped 3 bases, with 19 bases sitting between them. The DNA of the CDR3 is TGTGCCAGCAGCTCCGGTCTCGCGGGTAGGAGCTACGAGCAGTACTTC. It is translated as CASSSGLAGRSYEQYF.

Here the CDR3 reads CASLSKAGTGGEQYF. CDR3 DNA sequence: TGTGCCAGCCTATCCAAAGCCGGGACAGGGGGCGAGCAGTACTTC. The chain combines TRBV25-1 with TRBJ2-7, with 11 bases matching TRBD1. The V segment lost 8 bases and the J segment 6 bases; nucleotides outside the gene matches: 12. CDR3 length: 15 amino acids. Germline CDR1 and CDR2: MGHDK and SYGVNS.

This clonotype was seen a few times. The V gene is TRBV7-9, the J gene TRBJ1-5; D might be TRBD1 (6 bases). Germline V gives CDR1 SEHNR, CDR2 FQNEAQ (reference sequence). The CDR3 has 13 residues. V was pared by 7 bases and J by 3 bases, with 10 bases between. CDR3 DNA: TGTGCCAGCATGGGGGGCCCCAATCAGCCCCAGCATTTT. Translation: CASMGGPNQPQHF.

This clonotype was recorded at least ten times. The chain couples TRBV7-9 to TRBJ2-1; TRBD2 matches 10 bases. V was pared by 1 base and J by 7 bases, with 7 bases of the junction left unmatched. CDR3 length: 16 amino acids. Germline V gene lookup returns CDR1 SEHNR and CDR2 FQNEAQ (reference sequence). The CDR3 DNA is TGTGCCAGCAGCTTAGGGGCTAGCGGGAGTAGGAATGAGCAGTTCTTC. It translates to CASSLGASGSRNEQFF.

V usage is TRBV2 and J usage is TRBJ2-1, with D possibly matching TRBD2 (6 bases). The CDR3 is 15 amino acids. V was trimmed by 3 bases and J by 2 bases, leaving 11 bases between them. Per the germline V gene, CDR1 is SNHLY and CDR2 is FYNNEI. This CDR3 is CASSDGTSTYNEQFF. The CDR3 DNA is TGTGCCAGCAGTGATGGGACTTCGACCTACAATGAGCAGTTCTTC.

In this sample, this clonotype turned up a few times. The rearrangement uses TRBV11-3 and TRBJ1-1, with 7 bases lining up with TRBD1. The V gene's germline CDR1 is SGHNT and CDR2 YENEEA. Unmatched junction bases numbered 11, after V lost 5 bases and J lost 2 bases. The CDR3 length is 16 residues. CDR3 coding DNA: TGTGCCAGCAGCGTCCGGGACAGCAAACCTAACACTGAAGCTTTCTTT. Its protein is CASSVRDSKPNTEAFF.

This clonotype has just a few counts. The chain uses TRBV2 and TRBJ2-5, with no clear D. The CDR3 totals 14 residues. Germline V CDR1 and CDR2: SNHLY, FYNNEI. V was shortened by 7 bases and J by 6 bases, with 18 bases between the two germline ends. The CDR3 bases are TGTGCCAGCACCCCTGACATACCTAGGCAGACCCAGTACTTC. It translates to CASTPDIPRQTQYF.

This clonotype appeared many times. CDR3 residues: CASSNYNEQFF. As DNA, the CDR3 is TGTGCCAGCAGCAACTACAATGAGCAGTTCTTC. This chain links TRBV7-9 with TRBJ2-1, with no clear D. CDR1 is SEHNR and CDR2 is FQNEAQ in the germline V gene (reference sequence). V was clipped by 5 bases and J by 3 bases, with 2 bases between them. The CDR3 covers 11 residues.

This clonotype was counted only a few times. The rearrangement uses TRBV6-2 or TRBV6-3 and TRBJ2-1, with D tentatively TRBD2 (7 bases). Looked up from germline, CDR1 is MNHEY and CDR2 is SVGEGT. The CDR3 is 19 amino acids. V was clipped by 0 bases and J by 2 bases, with 20 bases between them. The CDR3 spells CASSYSIFNGGPTYNEQFF. CDR3 sequence (DNA): TGTGCCAGCAGTTACTCGATATTTAACGGGGGGCCAACCTACAATGAGCAGTTCTTC.